The rows below give T cell receptor beta chains drawn from one sample of a study of T cell clones after liver transplantation. TCRdb keeps only in-frame clones here, not all; method: immunoSEQ multiplex PCR. The sample has roughly 80,000 clones; roughly 85% are singletons. Sample: CD4+ T cells from blood, taken around 45 months after liver transplant. These receptors all come from a human patient who received a liver transplant. Some of these T cells may belong to the graft donor. CDR3s include the opening cysteine and the closing phenylalanine or tryptophan. D genes are given only for firm matches. Size is stated for part of the rows, as once, few or many counts, or as a class when the clone is expanded.

len | d_gene | j_gene | v_gene | abundance | CDR3aa | CDR3nt
14 | - | TRBJ1-2 | TRBV5-1 | - | CASSRSQMDYGYTF | TGCGCCAGCAGCAGGTCACAAATGGACTATGGCTACACCTTC
16 | TRBD1 | TRBJ2-7 | TRBV7-9 | - | CASSPHRTGGTYEQYF | TGTGCCAGCAGCCCCCATCGGACAGGCGGTACCTACGAGCAGTACTTC
16 | - | TRBJ2-1 | TRBV9 | - | CASSVAGGTRGDEQFF | TGTGCCAGCAGCGTAGCTGGGGGGACTCGGGGCGATGAGCAGTTCTTC
16 | TRBD2 | TRBJ2-3 | TRBV2 | - | CAILSGSLAGTDTQYF | TGTGCCATCCTTAGCGGGAGTTTAGCGGGCACAGATACGCAGTATTTT
12 | - | TRBJ1-2 | TRBV29-1 | - | CSVDRSNYGYTF | TGCAGCGTTGACAGGTCGAACTATGGCTACACCTTC
14 | TRBD2 | TRBJ2-1 | TRBV6-1 | - | CAIVRTSGYNEQFF | TGTGCCATCGTCAGGACTAGCGGTTACAATGAGCAGTTCTTC
14 | - | TRBJ2-1 | TRBV18 | - | CASTFGSSYNEQFF | TGTGCCAGCACCTTTGGGAGCTCCTACAATGAGCAGTTCTTC
15 | TRBD2 | TRBJ2-7 | TRBV5-1 | - | CASSLEAGGPYEQYF | TGCGCCAGCAGCTTGGAAGCGGGAGGGCCTTACGAGCAGTACTTC
15 | - | TRBJ1-2 | TRBV19 | few | CASSSHQTVSYGYTF | TGTGCCAGTAGCTCGCATCAAACAGTAAGCTATGGCTACACCTTC
13 | TRBD2 | TRBJ2-1 | TRBV11-2 | - | CASSLVTSGRQFF | TGTGCCAGCAGCTTAGTTACTAGCGGGAGACAGTTCTTC
14 | - | TRBJ2-7 | TRBV10-2 | - | CASRKGGPRDEQYF | TGCGCCAGCAGAAAAGGCGGCCCTCGGGACGAGCAGTACTTC
18 | TRBD2 | TRBJ2-7 | TRBV28 | medium-sized | CASNNRGLAGAGTYEQYF | TGTGCCAGCAACAATAGGGGACTAGCGGGAGCGGGCACCTACGAGCAGTACTTC
13 | - | TRBJ1-5 | TRBV5-1 | - | CASSLQANQPQHF | TGCGCCAGCAGCTTGCAGGCAAATCAGCCCCAGCATTTT
15 | - | TRBJ1-5 | TRBV28 | - | CASRAIGRRVQPQHF | TGTGCCAGCAGAGCCATCGGGCGTCGGGTTCAGCCCCAGCATTTT
16 | TRBD2 | TRBJ2-3 | TRBV5-1 | - | CASATSIAGETDTQYF | TGCGCCAGCGCGACTTCCATAGCGGGAGAGACAGATACGCAGTATTTT
17 | TRBD2 | TRBJ2-7 | TRBV7-9 | - | CASSLRLAGTTNYEQYF | TGTGCCAGCAGCTTGAGACTAGCGGGAACCACCAACTACGAGCAGTACTTC